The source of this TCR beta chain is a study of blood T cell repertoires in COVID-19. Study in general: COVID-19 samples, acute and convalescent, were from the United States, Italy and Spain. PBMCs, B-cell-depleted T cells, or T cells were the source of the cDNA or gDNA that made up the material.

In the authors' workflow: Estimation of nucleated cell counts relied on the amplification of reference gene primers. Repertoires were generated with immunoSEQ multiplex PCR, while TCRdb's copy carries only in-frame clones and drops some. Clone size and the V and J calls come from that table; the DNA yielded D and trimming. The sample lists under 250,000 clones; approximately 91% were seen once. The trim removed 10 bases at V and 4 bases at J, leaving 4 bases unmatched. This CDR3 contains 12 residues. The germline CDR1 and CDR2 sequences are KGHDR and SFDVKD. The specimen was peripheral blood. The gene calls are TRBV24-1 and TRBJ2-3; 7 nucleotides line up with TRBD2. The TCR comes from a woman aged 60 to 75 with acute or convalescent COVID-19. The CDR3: CATNGGSDTQYF. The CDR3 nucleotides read TGTGCCACTAACGGGGGGTCAGATACGCAGTATTTT.